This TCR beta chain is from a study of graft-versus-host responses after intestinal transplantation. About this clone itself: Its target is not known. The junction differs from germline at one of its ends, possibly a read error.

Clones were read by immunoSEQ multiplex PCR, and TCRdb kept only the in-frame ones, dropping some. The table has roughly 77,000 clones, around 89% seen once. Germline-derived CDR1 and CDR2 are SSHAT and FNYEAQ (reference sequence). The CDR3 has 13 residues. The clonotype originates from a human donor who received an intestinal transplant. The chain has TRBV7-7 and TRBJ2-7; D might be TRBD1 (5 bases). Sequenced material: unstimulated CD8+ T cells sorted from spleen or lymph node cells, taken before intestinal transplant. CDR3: CASSVARDYEQYF. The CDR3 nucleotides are TGTGCTAGCAGCGTAGCCAGGGACTACGAGCAGTACTTC.